The 32 T cell receptor beta chains below all came from one sample that was sequenced in a study of T cells in Graves' hyperthyroidism and ophthalmopathy. From RNA transcripts, TCR beta CDR3 regions were amplified. HTBI primers were used for first-round RT-PCR of the TCR CDR3. TCRdb called the multiplex PCR reads again in MiXCR, with one record for every CDR3 protein. The data hold hundreds of thousands of distinct CDR3 sequences, with roughly a quarter observed a single time. The material sequenced was blood. The receptors stem from a woman in her 30s with Graves' ophthalmopathy.

Regarding this clonotype: This likely comes from a read error, as the CDR3 has no conserved phenylalanine or tryptophan at its end. The V and J genes are TRBV2 and TRBJ2-5; D might be TRBD2 (5 bases). V was clipped by 4 bases and J by 4 bases, with 13 bases between them. This CDR3 comprises 14 residues. Germline CDR1 reads SNHLY; CDR2 reads FYNNEI. CDR3 loop: CASSGSRGGETQYL. In DNA, the CDR3 is TGTGCCAGCAGTGGTAGTCGAGGAGGAGAGACCCAGTACCTC.

Many counts were recorded for this clonotype. The CDR3 region is CASSPQGARPIYGYTF. As DNA, the CDR3 is TGTGCCAGCAGTCCTCAGGGGGCGCGCCCCATCTATGGCTACACCTTC. The chain couples TRBV12-3 or TRBV12-4 to TRBJ1-2; the match to TRBD1 covers 8 bases. This CDR3 region has 16 residues. Trimming cost V 5 bases and J 4 bases; bases outside gene matches: 12.

This clonotype was recorded many times. The V call is TRBV6-2 or TRBV6-3, the J call TRBJ2-2; D is possibly TRBD1 (6 bases). The V end lost 3 bases, the J end lost 5 bases, and 10 bases lay between the germline ends. Germline V gene sequence: CDR1 MNHEY, CDR2 SVGEGT. This CDR3 has 14 residues. Here the CDR3 reads CASSYDRWTGELFF. The CDR3 region has the DNA TGTGCCAGCAGTTATGACAGGTGGACCGGGGAGCTGTTTTTT.

Ten or more counts support this clonotype. This chain joins TRBV12-3 or TRBV12-4 and TRBJ2-5; D unresolved. V dropped 5 bases and J dropped 5 bases, with 12 bases sitting between them. This CDR3 has 13 amino acids. CDR3 in DNA: TGTGCCAGCAGTCCGGACCCGTTCGAGACCCAGTACTTC. This encodes CASSPDPFETQYF.

V gene TRBV9 combines with J gene TRBJ1-2, with D perhaps matching TRBD1 (6 bases). The CDR3 has 14 residues. Germline V lookup: CDR1 SGDLS, CDR2 YYNGEE. Trimming removed 0 bases at V and 8 bases at J, with 14 bases between. The CDR3: CASSVGTGAEGYTF. The CDR3 nucleotides read TGTGCCAGCAGCGTAGGGACGGGGGCGGAAGGCTACACCTTC.

This clonotype was counted between two and nine times. This chain connects TRBV28 to TRBJ2-7, with TRBD1 matching over 8 bases. This CDR3 comprises 15 residues. Per the germline V gene, CDR1 is MDHEN and CDR2 is SYDVKM. V was pared by 4 bases and J by 6 bases, with 11 bases of the junction left unmatched. The DNA for the CDR3 is TGTGCCAGCAGTTCAACAGGGGGTGGGTCGATCGAGCAGTACTTC. It yields the protein CASSSTGGGSIEQYF. The full variable domain, completed using reference TRBV28 and TRBJ2-7, is DVKVTQSSRYLVKRTGEKVFLECVQDMDHENMFWYRQDPGLGLRLIYFSYDVKMKEKGDIPEGYSVSREKKERFSLILESASTNQTSMYLCASSSTGGGSIEQYFGPGTRLTVT.

This clonotype was counted a few times. V usage is TRBV28 and J usage is TRBJ2-5; 8 bases agree with TRBD1. CDR1 MDHEN and CDR2 SYDVKM come from the germline V gene. The CDR3 runs to 15 residues. With 3 bases clipped from V and 3 bases from J, the junction kept 6 bases outside the gene matches. The CDR3 protein is CASSFLRGREETQYF. CDR3 sequence (DNA): TGTGCCAGCAGTTTTCTCAGGGGGCGGGAAGAGACCCAGTACTTC. The whole variable domain, remainder taken from reference TRBV28 and TRBJ2-5, is DVKVTQSSRYLVKRTGEKVFLECVQDMDHENMFWYRQDPGLGLRLIYFSYDVKMKEKGDIPEGYSVSREKKERFSLILESASTNQTSMYLCASSFLRGREETQYFGPGTRLLVL.

The chain combines TRBV9 with TRBJ1-1; the match to TRBD1 covers 7 bases. Germline loops: CDR1 SGDLS, CDR2 YYNGEE. V dropped 4 bases and J dropped 3; count of bases not matched to a gene: 6. This CDR3 has 14 residues. Here the CDR3 DNA reads TGTGCCAGCAGCTTAAGACAGGGAGACACTGAAGCTTTCTTT. Protein sequence: CASSLRQGDTEAFF.

This clonotype was seen many times. The chain combines TRBV29-1 with TRBJ1-3; TRBD1 might be the D (5 bases). The CDR3 covers 14 residues. V gave up 4 bases and J gave up 2 bases, with 12 bases separating them. Germline V lookup: CDR1 SQVTM, CDR2 ANQGSEA. The CDR3 DNA reads as TGCAGCGTTGGGCAGGGAGTTGCTGGAAACACCATATATTTT. Translating it yields CSVGQGVAGNTIYF.

Ten or more counts support this clonotype. The chain combines TRBV19 with TRBJ1-2, with TRBD1 as a possible D gene (5 bases). The germline V gene encodes CDR1 LNHDA and CDR2 SQIVND (reference sequence). Trimming took off 9 bases at V and 3 bases at J, with 11 bases between the two ends. This CDR3 region has 12 residues. For the CDR3, the DNA is TGTGCCAGCAGGGATTATTACTATGGCTACACCTTC. It encodes CASRDYYYGYTF.

The sample holds a few counts of this clonotype. The chain joins TRBV7-9 to TRBJ1-2; D is unclear. The V end lost 5 bases, the J end lost 5 bases, and 9 bases lay between the germline ends. The germline CDR1 and CDR2 sequences are SEHNR and FQNEAQ (reference sequence). The CDR3 sequence is 12 residues long. This CDR3 is CASSREIYGYTF. The CDR3 nucleotides are TGTGCCAGCAGCAGGGAAATATATGGCTACACCTTC.

The V gene is TRBV6-1, the J gene TRBJ1-2; a weak D match, TRBD1 (5 bases). V was pared by 6 bases and J by 7 bases, with 12 bases between. CDR1 is MNHNS, CDR2 SASEGT, per germline. The CDR3 has 12 residues. Written as DNA, the CDR3 is TGTGCCAGCAGCAAAGAGGGGATTGGCTACACCTTC. This translates into CASSKEGIGYTF.

The chain links TRBV5-1 to TRBJ1-1; D gene ambiguous. V lost 0 bases to trimming and J lost 0 bases, with 9 bases between them. CDR1 is SGHRS and CDR2 is YFSETQ in the germline V gene. There are 15 residues in the CDR3. CDR3 in amino acids: CASSLDGEVNTEAFF. CDR3 DNA: TGCGCCAGCAGCTTGGACGGGGAAGTGAACACTGAAGCTTTCTTT.

This clonotype was counted ten times or more. The chain is built from TRBV7-9 and TRBJ1-1; D is unclear. The CDR3 length is 14 residues. Germline V lookup: CDR1 SEHNR, CDR2 FQNEAQ (reference sequence). V dropped 4 bases and J dropped 3 bases, with 12 bases sitting between them. CDR3 bases: TGTGCCAGCAGCTCCTGGGAGGCGGACACTGAAGCTTTCTTT. This translates into CASSSWEADTEAFF.

The chain employs TRBV19 and TRBJ1-2; tentatively, D is TRBD1 (6 bases). The CDR3 length is 14 residues. V gave up 6 bases and J gave up 4 bases, with 15 bases separating them. Germline CDR1 is LNHDA and CDR2 is SQIVND (reference sequence). This CDR3 reads CASRRRDIGYGYTF. DNA of the CDR3: TGTGCCAGTAGGCGGCGGGACATTGGCTATGGCTACACCTTC. Variable domain in full (rest from reference TRBV19 and TRBJ1-2): DGGITQSPKYLFRKEGQNVTLSCEQNLNHDAMYWYRQDPGQGLRLIYYSQIVNDFQKGDIAEGYSVSREKKESFPLTVTSAQKNPTAFYLCASRRRDIGYGYTFGSGTRLTVV.

This clonotype was observed many times. This chain joins TRBV4-3 and TRBJ1-2; D unresolved. V gave up 5 bases and J gave up 6 bases, with 16 bases separating them. This CDR3 is 14 amino acids long. Per the germline V gene, CDR1 is LGHNA and CDR2 is YSLEER. CDR3 DNA sequence: TGCGCCAGCAGCGCTACACCGTGGTCGGATGGCTACACCTTC. Amino acid sequence: CASSATPWSDGYTF.

This clonotype appeared a few times. The chain links TRBV12-3 or TRBV12-4 to TRBJ1-3, with D uncertain. The CDR3 length is 14 residues. Trimming took 2 bases from V and 3 from J, leaving 8 bases between them. The CDR3 nucleotides are TGTGCCAGCAGTTTAAGGCAGCTTGGAAACACCATATATTTT. It codes for CASSLRQLGNTIYF.

This clonotype was observed many times. The rearrangement links TRBV6-2 or TRBV6-3 to TRBJ1-6; D gene unclear. Trimming removed 6 bases from V and 9 bases from J, with 12 bases in between. The CDR3 runs to 13 residues. Looked up from germline, CDR1 is MNHEY and CDR2 is SVGEGT. CDR3 region: CASRTSASSPLHF. CDR3 DNA sequence: TGTGCCAGCAGAACAAGCGCATCTTCACCCCTCCACTTT.

At least ten counts were recorded for this clonotype. The V gene is TRBV10-3, the J gene TRBJ1-1, with D perhaps TRBD1 (5 bases). The ends were cut back, 2 bases at V and 8 bases at J, with 12 bases in the middle. Per germline, CDR1 ENHRY and CDR2 SYGVKD. The CDR3 loop spans 13 amino acids. CDR3 residues: CAISEDSGGEAFF. CDR3 DNA: TGTGCCATCAGTGAGGATTCGGGGGGGGAAGCTTTCTTT.

With regard to this clonotype: With a much larger clone just one base away, this may be a read error. The rearrangement links TRBV14 to TRBJ2-2; 8 nucleotides align to TRBD1. CDR1 SGHDN and CDR2 FVKESK come from the germline V gene. This CDR3 is 14 amino acids long. This CDR3 reads CAISQDRVTGELFF. CDR3 bases: TGTGCCATCAGCCAGGACAGGGTCACCGGGGAGCTGTTTTTT.

This clonotype was seen a few times. One base away lies a much larger clone, so this may be a sequencing read error. CDR3 sequence reads: CATSRVDRDAGELLF. The DNA of the CDR3 is TGTGCCACCAGCAGAGTGGACAGGGACGCCGGGGAGCTGTTGTTT. The J gene is TRBJ2-2, the V gene TRBV15; 8 nucleotides match TRBD1. The CDR3 sequence is 15 residues long. CDR1 is LNHNV, CDR2 YYDKDF, per germline (reference sequence).

The chain combines TRBV7-2 with TRBJ2-7; TRBD2 matches at 12 bases. The CDR3 extends over 15 amino acids. The ends lost 5 bases at V and 7 bases at J; junction bases unmatched: 9. Germline V CDR1 and CDR2: SGHTA, FQGNSA. CDR3 sequence reads: CASSRTSGARGEQYF. CDR3 bases: TGTGCCAGCAGCCGGACTAGCGGGGCGAGGGGGGAGCAGTACTTC.

The genes are TRBV6-5 and TRBJ1-1, with D uncertain. CDR3 size: 14 residues. Per the germline V gene, CDR1 is MNHEY and CDR2 is SVGAGI. Trimming took off 4 bases at V and 0 bases at J, with 9 bases between the two ends. This CDR3 reads CASSFVRMNTEAFF. In DNA, the CDR3 is TGTGCCAGCAGTTTTGTGCGGATGAACACTGAAGCTTTCTTT.

CDR3 sequence: CASSPTTGPVGSKNIQYF. CDR3 DNA: TGTGCCAGCAGCCCAACGACAGGACCTGTGGGTAGCAAAAACATTCAGTACTTC. The J gene is TRBJ2-4, the V gene TRBV9, with a tentative D call TRBD1 (6 bases). This CDR3 is 18 amino acids long. Per the germline V gene, CDR1 is SGDLS and CDR2 is YYNGEE. The ends were cut back, 4 bases at V and 3 bases at J, with 23 bases in the middle.

This clonotype was seen many times. This rearrangement joins TRBV12-3 or TRBV12-4 to TRBJ2-2, with 8 bases fitting TRBD1. The CDR3 is 15 amino acids. Trimming at V came to 6 bases and at J to 2 bases, leaving 5 bases not matched to a gene. The DNA for the CDR3 is TGTGCCAGCAGGCCGACAGGGGATAACACCGGGGAGCTGTTTTTT. Translated, it gives CASRPTGDNTGELFF.

This clonotype was seen repeatedly, ten times or more. The genes are TRBV5-6 and TRBJ2-7, with unresolved D. Trimming removed 4 bases from V and 4 bases from J, with 6 bases in between. CDR1 SGHDT and CDR2 YYEEEE come from the germline V gene. This CDR3 is 11 amino acids long. The CDR3 nucleotides read TGTGCCAGCAGCGACACTTACGAGCAGTACTTC. Its translation: CASSDTYEQYF. Combining the CDR3 with reference TRBV5-6 and TRBJ2-7 gives the whole variable domain DAGVTQSPTHLIKTRGQQVTLRCSPKSGHDTVSWYQQALGQGPQFIFQYYEEEERQRGNFPDRFSGHQFPNYSSELNVNALLLGDSALYLCASSDTYEQYFGPGTRLTVT.

This chain connects TRBV7-3 to TRBJ2-6; D is uncertain. The V end lost 5 bases, the J end lost 4 bases, and 9 bases lay between the germline ends. Germline V gene lookup returns CDR1 SGHTA and CDR2 FQGTGA. There are 14 residues in the CDR3. CDR3 DNA sequence: TGTGCCAGCAGCCCTTCTTTCGGGGCCAACGTCCTGACTTTC. Translated, it gives CASSPSFGANVLTF.

V gene TRBV6-5 combines with J gene TRBJ2-7; 8 nucleotides align to TRBD1. The J segment lost 2 bases and the V segment lost 2 bases, leaving 2 bases of the junction unmatched. The CDR3 has 14 residues. The germline V gene encodes CDR1 MNHEY and CDR2 SVGAGI. CDR3 nucleotides: TGTGCCAGCAGTTACCGACAGGGGCCCTACGAGCAGTACTTC. Residues: CASSYRQGPYEQYF.

This clonotype was seen at least ten times. The gene calls are TRBV7-6 and TRBJ2-2; the match to TRBD2 covers 10 bases. CDR1 SGHVS and CDR2 FNYEAQ come from the germline V gene. CDR3 length: 16 residues. Trimming took 4 bases from V and 0 from J; bases not matched to a gene: 2. CDR3 loop: CASSSTSGANTGELFF. In nucleotides, the CDR3 is TGTGCCAGCAGCTCAACTAGCGGGGCGAACACCGGGGAGCTGTTTTTT.

The chain links TRBV6-5 to TRBJ2-7; D might be TRBD2 (6 bases). CDR3 length: 14 amino acids. V was pared by 0 bases and J by 13 bases, with 19 bases between. Germline loops: CDR1 MNHEY, CDR2 SVGAGI. The CDR3 coding sequence is TGTGCCAGCAGTTACTCGGGTCCGGAGGGGAGGATATACTTC. Its protein is CASSYSGPEGRIYF.

The rearrangement links TRBV4-3 to TRBJ2-5, with D unclear. Germline V gives CDR1 LGHNA, CDR2 YSLEER. The V end lost 1 base, the J end lost 4 bases, and 7 bases lay between the germline ends. The length of the CDR3 is 13 residues. CDR3 bases: TGCGCCAGCAGCCAAGCTAGAACAGAGACCCAGTACTTC. Translation: CASSQARTETQYF.

This clonotype came up many times. CDR3 in DNA: TGTGCCAGCAGCCACGGGCAGGGCGGCTATGGCTACACCTTC. This gives the protein CASSHGQGGYGYTF. The chain joins TRBV6-5 to TRBJ1-2; D may be TRBD1 (5 bases). The germline V and J ends were trimmed by 6 bases and 4 bases, with 15 bases remaining between them. The CDR3 has 14 residues. Germline V gene sequence: CDR1 MNHEY, CDR2 SVGAGI.